This passage covers 7 T cell receptor beta chains from one sample sequenced in a study of blood T cell repertoires in COVID-19. Assay used: immunoSEQ multiplex PCR; TCRdb lists only in-frame clones, some missing. The data hold under 130,000 clones, with more than 80% observed a single time. Sequences were obtained from peripheral blood. The origin of the receptors is a human donor in a cohort sampled during active COVID-19.

V gene TRBV5-1 combines with J gene TRBJ1-2, with 7 bases lining up with TRBD1. Losses at the gene ends were 3 bases for V and 4 bases for J; bases not matched to a gene: 9. Germline V CDR1 and CDR2: SGHRS, YFSETQ. This CDR3 is built from 15 residues. CDR3 amino acids: CASSSGTAAAYGYTF. The CDR3 DNA sequence: TGCGCCAGCAGCTCCGGGACAGCTGCAGCCTATGGCTACACCTTC.

This clone has just a few counts. The chain links TRBV5-1 to TRBJ1-3; TRBD1 might be the D (6 bases). V shed 4 bases and J shed 4 bases, with 12 bases lying between them. The germline CDR1 and CDR2 sequences are SGHRS and YFSETQ. This CDR3 is 14 amino acids long. The CDR3 is CASSPGQGGNTIYF. The CDR3 DNA is TGCGCCAGCAGCCCGGGGCAGGGGGGAAACACCATATATTTT. Supplemented by reference TRBV5-1 and TRBJ1-3, the full variable domain reads KAGVTQTPRYLIKTRGQQVTLSCSPISGHRSVSWYQQTPGQGLQFLFEYFSETQRNKGNFPGRFSGRQFSNSRSEMNVSTLELGDSALYLCASSPGQGGNTIYFGEGSWLTVV.

A single count supports this clone. The chain recombines TRBV19 with TRBJ2-1; D gene uncertain. Germline V CDR1 and CDR2: LNHDA, SQIVND (reference sequence). V dropped 5 bases and J dropped 1 base, with 15 bases sitting between them. This CDR3 spans 16 amino acids. CDR3 in amino acids: CASSLLSRSSYNEQFF. DNA of the CDR3: TGTGCCAGTAGTCTCCTAAGTCGTTCTTCCTACAATGAGCAGTTCTTC.

The chain carries TRBV13 and TRBJ2-1, with TRBD2 identical over 14 bases. The length of the CDR3 is 18 residues. Trimming removed 4 bases from V and 4 bases from J; junction bases left unmatched: 9. Germline V gene lookup returns CDR1 PRHDT and CDR2 FYEKMQ (reference sequence). The CDR3 is CASSSPGLAGAGYNEQFF. The CDR3 bases are TGTGCCAGCAGCTCCCCGGGACTAGCGGGGGCGGGTTACAATGAGCAGTTCTTC. Complete variable domain (other parts from reference TRBV13 and TRBJ2-1): AAGVIQSPRHLIKEKRETATLKCYPIPRHDTVYWYQQGPGQDPQFLISFYEKMQSDKGSIPDRFSAQQFSDYHSELNMSSLELGDSALYFCASSSPGLAGAGYNEQFFGPGTRLTVL.

V gene TRBV7-2 combines with J gene TRBJ2-2, with 8 bases that match TRBD1. V lost 5 bases to trimming and J lost 0 bases; unmatched junction nucleotides: 2. CDR3 length: 15 residues. The germline gives CDR1 SGHTA, CDR2 FQGNSA. In nucleotides, the CDR3 is TGTGCCAGCAGCCTGACAGGGGCGAACACCGGGGAGCTGTTTTTT. Translation: CASSLTGANTGELFF.

The rearrangement uses TRBV5-4 and TRBJ2-7; 7 bases are shared with TRBD1. Germline lookup yields CDR1 SGHNT and CDR2 YYREEE (reference sequence). The CDR3 length is 14 residues. V lost 4 bases, J lost 2 bases, and 6 bases stayed unmatched. The CDR3: CASSLRGGTYEQYF. CDR3 in DNA: TGTGCCAGCAGCCTAAGAGGGGGCACCTACGAGCAGTACTTC. The full variable domain, its missing parts supplied by reference TRBV5-4 and TRBJ2-7, is ETGVTQSPTHLIKTRGQQVTLRCSSQSGHNTVSWYQQALGQGPQFIFQYYREEENGRGNFPPRFSGLQFPNYSSELNVNALELDDSALYLCASSLRGGTYEQYFGPGTRLTVT.

The chain links TRBV5-1 to TRBJ2-7; TRBD1 agrees at 9 bases. J was trimmed by 0 bases and V by 2 bases; bases with no gene match: 3. The CDR3 has 15 amino acids. The germline V gene encodes CDR1 SGHRS and CDR2 YFSETQ. The CDR3 loop reads CASSLGTGSSYEQYF. CDR3 coding DNA: TGCGCCAGCAGCTTAGGGACAGGGAGCTCCTACGAGCAGTACTTC.